This TCR beta chain was identified during a study of blood T cell repertoires in COVID-19. Looking at the study overall: Collection of acute and convalescent COVID-19 samples took place in the United States, Italy and Spain. From T cells, B-cell-depleted T cells, or PBMCs came the material, which was cDNA or gDNA.

Per the original methods: Amplified reference gene primers provided the basis for estimating nucleated cell counts. Here immunoSEQ multiplex PCR was the method, and the copy in TCRdb shows in-frame clones only, minus some. That table furnishes V, J and clone size, whereas the DNA furnished D and trimming. The data hold 260,000 or so clones, with approximately 91% observed a single time. The sample taken for sequencing was peripheral blood. This receptor was obtained from a young man with active or convalescent COVID-19.

The DNA of the CDR3 is TGCGCCAGCAGCCAGGATTCCGGGACAGGGACCTACGAGCAGTACTTC. This codes for CASSQDSGTGTYEQYF. The chain has TRBV4-3 and TRBJ2-7, with TRBD1 matching over 9 bases. V lost 3 bases, J lost 2 bases, and 8 bases stayed unmatched. Germline V lookup: CDR1 LGHNA, CDR2 YSLEER. This CDR3 comprises 16 residues.